This T cell receptor (beta chain) was observed in a study of blood T cells in healthy people across ages. Broader study findings: No conclusive comparison of naive versus antigen-experienced cells was possible with unsorted PBMCs.

Those donating, healthy Caucasian individuals from Russia, were aged roughly 6 to 90. A second about 7 to 11 cycle PCR used barcoded and J-beta primers. Each of the samples gave a minimum of 2.5 million paired-end reads that contained CDR3. One entry per CDR3 protein results from TCRdb running MiXCR on the 5' RACE reads. The table shows fewer than 2 million distinct CDR3 sequences, with around 42% occurring only once. There are 13 residues in the CDR3. CDR1 and CDR2 (germline): DFQATT, SNEGSKA (reference sequence). V dropped 6 bases and J dropped 0 bases, with 6 bases sitting between them. This clonotype came up a few times. What it recognizes is unknown.

The clonotype was recovered from a human donor in good health. Sequencing was done on a sample of blood. This rearrangement joins TRBV20-1 to TRBJ2-6; D remains ambiguous. This chain's CDR3 is CSAPYSGANVLTF. The CDR3 DNA reads TGCAGTGCACCGTACTCTGGGGCCAACGTCCTGACTTTC.